This entry describes one T cell receptor (beta chain). Its antigen is still unknown. Method: immunoSEQ multiplex PCR; TCRdb's copy keeps in-frame clones and lacks some. The data show about 69,000 clones, around 90% seen once. The sample originates from a study of a mutant IDH1 vaccine in newly diagnosed glioma. On the study more broadly: Sex among treated patients split around 62% male, roughly 40% female; mean age was around 40 years. Therapy received beforehand was radiotherapy, temozolomide, or both, with most patients given both.

As for time point: week 35, safety follow-up. Alongside topical imiquimod, each dose of vaccine comprised 300 ug of mutant IDH1 20-mer peptide. Trimming took 6 bases from V and 1 from J, leaving 7 bases between them. Germline V gene data show CDR1 as MNHEY and CDR2 as SMNVEV (reference sequence). CDR3 size: 14 residues. This TCR was sampled from a young man with glioma. Sequenced here: PBMCs, sampled from a glioma patient whose treatment included an IDH1 peptide vaccine. The rearrangement joins TRBV27 to TRBJ1-6; possible D gene TRBD1, 5 bases. The CDR3, as DNA: TGTGCCAGCAGGCAGGGATCCTATAATTCACCCCTCCACTTT. Encoded protein: CASRQGSYNSPLHF.